These 24 T cell receptor beta chains originate from one sample sequenced in a study of blood T cell repertoires in COVID-19. Sequenced by immunoSEQ multiplex PCR; TCRdb stores in-frame clones only, minus some. This sample carries around 250,000 clones, over 70% of them seen once, and the ten largest clones take 3% to 3.5%. Input material: PBMCs or T cells enriched from blood (not recorded which). The receptors stem from a woman in her 40s who had been exposed to COVID-19.

The CDR3 nucleotides read TGTGCCAGCAGCAACACAGTTTACAATGAGCAGTTCTTC. Translating it yields CASSNTVYNEQFF. The chain uses TRBV5-6 and TRBJ2-1; D uncertain. This CDR3 has 13 amino acids. Trimming stripped 4 bases from V and 4 bases from J, with 9 bases between. Germline V gene lookup returns CDR1 SGHDT and CDR2 YYEEEE.

This clone was recorded only once. The chain combines TRBV7-3 with TRBJ2-1, with 9 bases lining up with TRBD2. Germline assignment: CDR1 SGHTA and CDR2 FQGTGA. The CDR3 has 14 amino acids. Germline trimming cut 5 bases from V and 10 bases from J; bases unmatched to any gene: 9. CDR3 in DNA: TGTGCCAGCAGCCCCGGACTAGCGAAGGGGGAGCAGTTCTTC. It encodes CASSPGLAKGEQFF.

V is TRBV3-1 (or the pseudogene TRBV3-2) and J is TRBJ1-5; D gene unclear. This CDR3 contains 14 residues. Germline V gene lookup returns CDR1 LGHDT and CDR2 YNNKEL (reference sequence). Trimming took 2 bases from V and 3 from J, leaving 8 bases between them. CDR3 coding DNA: TGTGCCAGCAGCCAATTCCCCCACAATCAGCCCCAGCATTTT. Its protein is CASSQFPHNQPQHF.

This clone came up a few times. CDR3 nucleotide sequence: TGTGCCAGCAGCCTCTTGGTGGGCGCCTACGAGCAGTACGTC. Translating gives CASSLLVGAYEQYV. The gene calls are TRBV6-6 and TRBJ2-7, with D hard to call. The CDR3 is 14 amino acids. Germline CDR1 and CDR2: MNHNY and SVGAGI (reference sequence). Trimming cost V 6 bases and J 2 bases, with 14 bases left between them.

This clone was counted once. This chain joins TRBV7-2 and TRBJ2-7; no clear D. Trimming stripped 6 bases from V and 3 bases from J, with 18 bases between. The CDR3 has 15 amino acids. Looked up from germline, CDR1 is SGHTA and CDR2 is FQGNSA. For the CDR3, the DNA is TGTGCCAGCAGTGAACAGCCGACCCCTTTCTACGAGCAGTACGTC. Amino acid sequence: CASSEQPTPFYEQYV.

The V and J genes are TRBV7-3 and TRBJ1-1, with D maybe TRBD1 (6 bases). Germline V lookup: CDR1 SGHTA, CDR2 FQGTGA. The CDR3 contains 13 residues. V was clipped by 6 bases and J by 8 bases, with 16 bases between them. The CDR3 DNA reads TGTGCCAGCAGTTACTACAGGGTTAGCGAAGCTTTCTTT. This translates into CASSYYRVSEAFF.

The chain carries TRBV2 and TRBJ2-7, with TRBD1 identical over 9 bases. This CDR3 has 15 amino acids. With V trimmed by 5 bases and J by 2 bases, 7 bases remained unmatched. Germline V gives CDR1 SNHLY, CDR2 FYNNEI. CDR3 coding DNA: TGTGCCAGCAGTCTAGGGACAGGGTCTACCTACGAGCAGTACTTC. It specifies CASSLGTGSTYEQYF.

The rearrangement links TRBV10-2 to TRBJ2-7; 9 bases line up with TRBD2. The V gene end was trimmed by 5 bases and the J gene end by 1 base; junction bases not matched to a gene: 6. The CDR3 is 15 residues long. Looked up from germline, CDR1 is WSHSY and CDR2 is SAAADI. CDR3 sequence reads: CASSISGGTSYEQYF. The DNA of the CDR3 is TGCGCCAGCAGTATTAGCGGGGGCACATCCTACGAGCAGTACTTC.

This clone was picked up one time. This chain uses TRBV24-1 with TRBJ2-5; 7 bases map to TRBD2. Trimming took 2 bases from V and 5 from J; bases not matched to a gene: 10. The length of the CDR3 is 16 residues. Germline-derived CDR1 and CDR2 are KGHDR and SFDVKD. CDR3 in DNA: TGTGCCACCAGTGATTCGGGGGAGGGCGGGTATGAGACCCAGTACTTC. Translation gives CATSDSGEGGYETQYF.

The chain couples TRBV29-1 to TRBJ1-1; TRBD1 might be the D (6 bases). The V gene lost 4 bases and the J gene lost 7 bases, with 22 bases spanning the gap. This CDR3 has 15 residues. Germline CDR1 and CDR2: SQVTM and ANQGSEA. This chain's CDR3 is CSVGPRLTGKVEAFF. The CDR3 DNA sequence: TGCAGCGTTGGCCCGCGACTTACAGGGAAAGTTGAAGCTTTCTTT.

V usage is TRBV7-2 and J usage is TRBJ2-5, with 9 bases that match TRBD1. Germline V CDR1 and CDR2: SGHTA, FQGNSA. CDR3 length: 15 residues. J gave up 5 bases and V 7 bases, and 11 bases lay outside the gene matches. The CDR3 protein is CASTRDRVQVETQYF. The DNA of the CDR3 is TGTGCCAGCACCCGGGACAGGGTTCAAGTGGAGACCCAGTACTTC.

This sequence joins TRBV5-4 and TRBJ2-2; D perhaps matches TRBD1 (6 bases). The CDR3 has 15 amino acids. The germline V gene has CDR1 SGHNT and CDR2 YYREEE (reference sequence). Trimming pared 2 bases from V and 2 bases from J, leaving 10 bases between. CDR3 loop: CASSFGQYNTGELFF. The CDR3 DNA sequence: TGTGCCAGCAGCTTCGGACAGTACAACACCGGGGAGCTGTTTTTT. Together with reference TRBV5-4 and TRBJ2-2, the CDR3 gives the full variable domain: ETGVTQSPTHLIKTRGQQVTLRCSSQSGHNTVSWYQQALGQGPQFIFQYYREEENGRGNFPPRFSGLQFPNYSSELNVNALELDDSALYLCASSFGQYNTGELFFGEGSRLTVL.

V and J are TRBV6-5 and TRBJ1-2; D remains unclear. The CDR3 consists of 15 residues. Germline V gene sequence: CDR1 MNHEY, CDR2 SVGAGI. Trimming left V 6 bases short and J 2 bases short, with 16 bases between. In DNA form, the CDR3 reads TGTGCCAGCAGAACGACGAAAACAGCCAACTATGGCTACACCTTC. It specifies CASRTTKTANYGYTF.

This clone was seen more than once but under ten times. The chain has TRBV5-4 and TRBJ1-2, with 8 bases matching TRBD1. Germline values: CDR1 SGHNT, CDR2 YYREEE (reference sequence). This CDR3 is built from 12 residues. Unmatched junction bases numbered 2, after V lost 4 bases and J lost 6 bases. In DNA, the CDR3 is TGTGCCAGCAGCGTCAGGGGGCATGGCTACACCTTC. Translated: CASSVRGHGYTF.

The chain couples TRBV7-2 to TRBJ1-5, with 8 bases fitting TRBD1. V shed 6 bases and J 2 bases; nucleotides not matched to a gene: 0. The CDR3 totals 13 residues. Germline loops: CDR1 SGHTA, CDR2 FQGNSA. CDR3 nucleotides: TGTGCCAGCAGACAGGGGGGCAATCAGCCCCAGCATTTT. This gives the protein CASRQGGNQPQHF.

This sequence joins TRBV2 and TRBJ1-3, with a possible D match to TRBD1 (5 bases). Germline-derived CDR1 and CDR2 are SNHLY and FYNNEI. CDR3 length equals 16 residues. V lost 4 bases to trimming and J lost 4 bases, with 17 bases between them. CDR3 sequence: CASSGTTVLTGNTIYF. Written as DNA, the CDR3 is TGTGCCAGCAGTGGGACGACAGTCTTAACGGGAAACACCATATATTTT.

The chain is built from TRBV19 and TRBJ1-3; a weak D match, TRBD1 (5 bases). V dropped 5 bases and J dropped 0 bases, with 8 bases sitting between them. CDR3 length: 14 residues. Germline V gene lookup returns CDR1 LNHDA and CDR2 SQIVND (reference sequence). CDR3 amino acids: CASSRDYSGNTIYF. CDR3 nucleotide sequence: TGTGCCAGTAGTCGGGACTACTCTGGAAACACCATATATTTT. Full variable domain (missing parts from reference TRBV19 and TRBJ1-3): DGGITQSPKYLFRKEGQNVTLSCEQNLNHDAMYWYRQDPGQGLRLIYYSQIVNDFQKGDIAEGYSVSREKKESFPLTVTSAQKNPTAFYLCASSRDYSGNTIYFGEGSWLTVV.

The chain carries TRBV5-1 and TRBJ2-7; TRBD2 matches 8 bases. The CDR3 runs to 19 residues. Germline CDR1 is SGHRS and CDR2 is YFSETQ. CDR3 residues: CASSLEDIPGLVFSYEQYV. The CDR3 coding sequence is TGTGCCAGCAGCTTGGAGGACATTCCGGGACTAGTTTTCTCCTACGAGCAGTACGTC.

The chain links TRBV3-1 (or the pseudogene TRBV3-2) to TRBJ1-5, with 9 bases identical to TRBD1. The germline V gene encodes CDR1 LGHDT and CDR2 YNNKEL (reference sequence). Trimming at V came to 5 bases and at J to 4 bases, leaving 3 bases not matched to a gene. This CDR3 is 14 amino acids long. Here the CDR3 reads CASSGTGWNQPQHF. The CDR3, as DNA: TGTGCCAGCAGCGGGACAGGGTGGAATCAGCCCCAGCATTTT.

This clone was counted between two and nine times. The V and J genes are TRBV7-9 and TRBJ1-1, with a weak D call TRBD1 (6 bases). Trimming removed 1 base from V and 10 bases from J, with 10 bases in between. Germline CDR1 reads SEHNR; CDR2 reads FQNEAQ (reference sequence). This CDR3 has 12 residues. The CDR3 loop reads CASSLGGPGAFF. In DNA, the CDR3 is TGTGCCAGCAGCTTAGGGGGGCCGGGAGCTTTCTTT. Using reference TRBV7-9 and TRBJ1-1 for the parts outside the CDR3, the full variable domain is DTGVSQNPRHKITKRGQNVTFRCDPISEHNRLYWYRQTLGQGPEFLTYFQNEAQLEKSRLLSDRFSAERPKGSFSTLEIQRTEQGDSAMYLCASSLGGPGAFFGQGTRLTVV.

The chain couples TRBV28 to TRBJ2-5; 8 bases fit TRBD2. The junction had 10 bases not matched to a gene; V was cut back by 2 bases and J by 5 bases. Germline V gene data show CDR1 as MDHEN and CDR2 as SYDVKM. This CDR3 contains 16 residues. The CDR3 protein is CASSLPLADPWETQYF. CDR3 sequence (DNA): TGTGCCAGCAGTTTACCACTAGCGGACCCATGGGAGACCCAGTACTTC.

This chain links TRBV27 with TRBJ2-7; 7 positions match TRBD1. Trimming took 4 bases from V and 6 from J; bases not matched to a gene: 9. Germline lookup yields CDR1 MNHEY and CDR2 SMNVEV (reference sequence). The CDR3 runs to 14 residues. Here the CDR3 reads CASSSISTGLEQYF. CDR3 in DNA: TGTGCCAGCAGTTCGATATCGACAGGGCTCGAGCAGTACTTC.

V is TRBV24-1 and J is TRBJ2-7; D is perhaps TRBD1 (6 bases). The V gene's germline CDR1 is KGHDR and CDR2 SFDVKD. V lost 2 bases, J lost 6 bases, and 13 bases lay in between. The CDR3 spans 14 residues. The CDR3 spells CATSDSQGRLEQYF. Here the CDR3 DNA reads TGTGCCACCAGTGATTCACAGGGTCGCCTCGAGCAGTACTTC.

Worth noting for this clone: Different DNA sequences within this sample yield the same CDR3. The chain links TRBV7-2 to TRBJ1-2; D is ambiguous. Germline-derived CDR1 and CDR2 are SGHTA and FQGNSA. The V end was cut by 5 bases, the J end by 4 bases, with 14 bases between. The CDR3 totals 14 residues. CDR3 amino acids: CASSLGRGSYGYTF. The CDR3, as DNA: TGTGCCAGCAGCCTAGGAAGAGGCTCCTATGGCTACACCTTC.